The rows below give T cell receptor beta chains drawn from one sample of a study of blood T cell repertoires in COVID-19. Measured with immunoSEQ multiplex PCR; TCRdb has only the in-frame clones, and not every one. The sample gives 45,000 to 55,000 clones, approximately 87% of which show up once; less than 6% is in the top ten. The sequencing input was peripheral blood. The receptor set was obtained from a human donor in a cohort sampled during active COVID-19. Each CDR3 is given without its conserved first and last residue. Each record gives: V gene, CDR3 protein.

TRBV24-1,ATSDSGTNPYNEQF
TRBV7-9,ASSLAGGRGYT
TRBV5-1,ASSPGLARQETQY
TRBV11-2,ASSLGGTPKNTEAF
TRBV11-2,ASSFTGTNNQPQH
TRBV14,ASSLQNEQY
TRBV9,ASSEGPGTDQPQH
TRBV7-2,ASSLAPRTSGRHVPSYNEQF
TRBV6-5,ASSLTTASGNTIY
TRBV2,ASSDLSGNQPQH
TRBV19,ASSKVSGGHNEQF
TRBV24-1,ATSDISGRAREQF
TRBV7-9,ASSDGVSPLH
TRBV4-3,ASSPRGREEAF
TRBV28,ASSLGQGHEQY
TRBV5-4,ASSLGTASRPNGYT
TRBV6-2/TRBV6-3,ASSYFGQENYGYT
TRBV3-1/TRBV3-2,ASSHSAIVNYGYT
TRBV6-5,ASSSPLAGGGELF
TRBV6-5,ASSYSQGVGELF
TRBV3-1/TRBV3-2,ASSQEYGEQY
TRBV5-1,ASSLTSPSSYNEQF
TRBV2,ASSVAGGPTDTQY
TRBV19,ASSFPAGTGSTEAF
TRBV5-1,ASSTDRSSGANVLT
TRBV9,ASSFTGGTEAF
TRBV6-6,ASSAGGSHNEQF
TRBV12-3/TRBV12-4,ASSWDRVEKLF
TRBV15,ATSSKTVDLEKLF
TRBV7-2,ASSTGLAGVAYEQY
TRBV10-2,ASSMQGRTNQPQH
TRBV11-1,ASSLKQGSGYT
TRBV28,ATRKGMGSNQPQH
TRBV27,ASSPKAGGANTEAF
TRBV5-1,ASSLVTGKGDGYT
TRBV5-4,ASSLSAGQETQY